The clone carrying this T cell receptor beta chain has a single count. The treatment was: randomized to nivolumab then ipilimumab (arm A) or the reverse (arm B). None of the patients previously received DNA-damaging chemotherapy. Sequencing was performed with immunoSEQ multiplex PCR; in TCRdb, only in-frame clones are kept and a portion is missing. There are approximately 12,000 clones in the sample; roughly 27% occur only once, and roughly 17% lies in the top ten. The data stem from a study of sequential checkpoint blockade in melanoma. Background on the study: Roughly 20 patients had tumor biopsies before treatment and at week 13.

The CDR3 runs to 15 residues. Trimming removed 0 bases from V and 4 bases from J, with 10 bases in between. Germline-derived CDR1 and CDR2 are SGHRS and YFSETQ. This specimen consisted of tumor tissue (inferred from file names), obtained from a patient given nivolumab and ipilimumab in sequence. This clonotype was sampled from a human donor with melanoma. The rearrangement links TRBV5-1 to TRBJ1-4, with D maybe TRBD1 (5 bases). CDR3 nucleotide sequence: TGCGCCAGCAGCTTGGGAGGGGCCAGTAATGAAAAACTGTTTTTT. Protein sequence: CASSLGGASNEKLFF.